This TCR beta chain was identified during a study of cytotoxic CD8 clonotypes in ibrutinib-treated CLL. Study information: Averaging across samples gave about 230,000 productive templates and over 85,000 productive rearrangements.

A 1 in 200,000 to 1 in 1 million T cell depth was the sequencing target. Assay used: immunoSEQ multiplex PCR; TCRdb lists only in-frame clones, some missing. The sample carries fewer than 35,000 clones, approximately 62% recorded once. Study results and limitations: Baseline clonality was higher than in age-matched healthy donors and moved in step with circulating CD8+ T-cell counts.

Genomic DNA in a quantity of about 2 micrograms was derived from cryopreserved PBMCs for TCR beta libraries. From germline, CDR1 is WSHSY and CDR2 SAAADI. V shed 6 bases and J shed 4 bases, with 13 bases lying between them. This CDR3 has 14 residues. As to this clone: Its antigen remains unknown.

The receptor was derived from a human donor with chronic lymphocytic leukemia. The specimen was PBMCs, collected before ibrutinib treatment. This rearrangement joins TRBV10-2 to TRBJ1-3; no definite D call. The CDR3 DNA is TGCGCCAGCAGGGACCGGGAATTGGGAAACACCATATATTTT. This gives the protein CASRDRELGNTIYF.